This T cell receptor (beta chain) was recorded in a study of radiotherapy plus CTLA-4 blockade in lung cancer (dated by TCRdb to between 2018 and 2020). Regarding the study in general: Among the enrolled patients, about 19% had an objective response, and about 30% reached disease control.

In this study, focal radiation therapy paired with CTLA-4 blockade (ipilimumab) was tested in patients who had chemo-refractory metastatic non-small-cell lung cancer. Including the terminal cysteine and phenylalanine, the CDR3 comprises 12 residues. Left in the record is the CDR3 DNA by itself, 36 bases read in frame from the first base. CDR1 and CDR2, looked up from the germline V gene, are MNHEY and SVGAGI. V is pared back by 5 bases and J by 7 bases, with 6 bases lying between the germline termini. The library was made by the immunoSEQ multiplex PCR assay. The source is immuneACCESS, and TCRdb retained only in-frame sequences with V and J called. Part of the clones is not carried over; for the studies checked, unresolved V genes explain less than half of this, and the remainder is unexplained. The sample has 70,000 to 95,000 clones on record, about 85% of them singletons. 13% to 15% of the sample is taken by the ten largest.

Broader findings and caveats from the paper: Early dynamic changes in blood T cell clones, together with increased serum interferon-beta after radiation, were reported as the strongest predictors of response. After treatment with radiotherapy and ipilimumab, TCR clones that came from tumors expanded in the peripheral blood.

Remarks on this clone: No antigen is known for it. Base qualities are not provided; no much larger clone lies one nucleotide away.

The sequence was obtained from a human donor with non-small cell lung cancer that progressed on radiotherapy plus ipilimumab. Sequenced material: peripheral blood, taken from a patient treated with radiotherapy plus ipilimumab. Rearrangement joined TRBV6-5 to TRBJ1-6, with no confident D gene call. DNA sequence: TGTGCCAGCAGTGTTGGGAATTCACCCCTCCACTTT. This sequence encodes CASSVGNSPLHF.